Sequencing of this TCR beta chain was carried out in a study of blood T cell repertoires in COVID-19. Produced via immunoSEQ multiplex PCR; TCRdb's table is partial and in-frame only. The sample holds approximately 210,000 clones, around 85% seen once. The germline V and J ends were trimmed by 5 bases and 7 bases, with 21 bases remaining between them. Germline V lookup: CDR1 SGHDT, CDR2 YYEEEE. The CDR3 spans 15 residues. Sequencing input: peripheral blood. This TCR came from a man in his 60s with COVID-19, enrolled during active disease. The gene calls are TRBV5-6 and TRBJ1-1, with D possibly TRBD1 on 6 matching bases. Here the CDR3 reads CASSRSPTGPIEAFF. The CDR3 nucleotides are TGTGCCAGCAGTCGGAGCCCGACAGGCCCCATTGAAGCTTTCTTT.